The T cell receptor (beta chain) under discussion was sequenced for a study of T cells after yellow fever vaccination. This clonotype came up a few times. Its antigen remains unknown. UMIs were added to TCR cDNA along with a universal primer site when it was made by 5'RACE template switching. Each CDR3 protein gets one entry after TCRdb re-called the 5' RACE reads with MiXCR. The table records a few hundred thousand distinct CDR3 sequences, roughly 13% of them present only once. Notes on the study in general: A minor fraction of clonotypes spanned both CD4 and CD8 compartments.

This sample comprised CD4+ T cells sorted from PBMCs, obtained 45 days after the yellow fever booster vaccination. This TCR came from a man aged 25-40 years who received the YFV17D yellow fever vaccine.

CDR3 region: CSARDPKGRVQPQHF. The CDR3 DNA follows: TGCAGTGCTAGAGATCCGAAAGGCCGGGTTCAGCCCCAGCATTTT. The chain uses TRBV20-1 and TRBJ1-5; D not resolved. The CDR3 runs to 15 residues. V lost 0 bases, J lost 6 bases, and 15 bases lay in between. Germline V lookup: CDR1 DFQATT, CDR2 SNEGSKA (reference sequence).